A single sample gave rise to the 10 T cell receptor beta chains below, sequenced in a study of T cell repertoires in cytomegalovirus infection. A single record per CDR3 protein comes from TCRdb applying MiXCR to the reads. The sample has 750,000 to 900,000 distinct CDR3 sequences, almost 30% seen once. These receptors have no known antigen. Here the sequenced sample was cultured CD8+ T cells from PBMCs, taken from culture after CMV antigen stimulation. The receptors derive from a human donor in good health (CMV status not recorded). Some clones in this sample may be carry-over from other donors' samples.

Ten or more counts support this clonotype. The rearrangement joins TRBV7-2 to TRBJ2-3; 7 nucleotides agree with TRBD1. Germline V gene sequence: CDR1 SGHTA, CDR2 FQGNSA. This CDR3 region has 18 residues. Losses at the gene ends were 5 bases for V and 0 bases for J; bases not matched to a gene: 14. The CDR3 DNA is TGTGCCAGCAGCCCAACGGGACAGTACCTCTCTAGCACAGATACGCAGTATTTT. It specifies CASSPTGQYLSSTDTQYF.

This chain links TRBV19 with TRBJ2-7, with a possible D match to TRBD1 (5 bases). The CDR3 is 17 amino acids. Between the trimmed V and J ends, which lost 3 bases and 5 bases, there was a span of 23 bases. Germline V gene data show CDR1 as LNHDA and CDR2 as SQIVND (reference sequence). The DNA of the CDR3 is TGTGCCAGTAGTATTGGGTTCAAAGGGGTCAAGAATAACGAGCAGTACGTC. Translating it yields CASSIGFKGVKNNEQYV.

The rearrangement links TRBV10-3 to TRBJ2-1; 12 bases match TRBD2. The CDR3 has 15 amino acids. With V trimmed by 5 bases and J by 9 bases, 8 bases remained unmatched. Germline V gene data show CDR1 as ENHRY and CDR2 as SYGVKD. CDR3 sequence: CAISPSGGAVGEQFF. CDR3 DNA sequence: TGTGCCATCAGTCCTAGCGGGGGGGCTGTTGGTGAGCAGTTCTTC.

V usage is TRBV5-6 and J usage is TRBJ2-1, with 10 bases identical to TRBD2. V dropped 0 bases and J dropped 8; count of bases not matched to a gene: 11. This CDR3 has 17 residues. The germline CDR1 and CDR2 sequences are SGHDT and YYEEEE. CDR3 amino acids: CASSLEYGAGGPYEQFF. The CDR3 coding sequence is TGTGCCAGCAGCTTGGAATACGGAGCGGGGGGGCCTTATGAGCAGTTCTTC. Variable domain in full (rest from reference TRBV5-6 and TRBJ2-1): DAGVTQSPTHLIKTRGQQVTLRCSPKSGHDTVSWYQQALGQGPQFIFQYYEEEERQRGNFPDRFSGHQFPNYSSELNVNALLLGDSALYLCASSLEYGAGGPYEQFFGPGTRLTVL.

This clonotype appeared many times. As DNA, the CDR3 is TGTGCCAGCAGTTACTTGGCGGGGGATCAGCCCCAGCATTTT. Its protein product is CASSYLAGDQPQHF. The gene calls are TRBV6-2 or TRBV6-3 and TRBJ1-5; D perhaps matches TRBD1 (5 bases). CDR1 is MNHEY and CDR2 is SVGEGT in the germline V gene. The CDR3 is made up of 14 amino acids. Trimming removed 1 base at V and 5 bases at J, with 9 bases between.

This chain uses TRBV19 with TRBJ1-5; D gene ambiguous. The V gene's germline CDR1 is LNHDA and CDR2 SQIVND (reference sequence). Deletions cut 1 base from V and 0 bases from J, with 10 bases between. The CDR3 runs to 16 residues. CDR3: CASSIVTAYSNQPQHF. For the CDR3, the DNA is TGTGCCAGTAGTATAGTTACAGCTTATAGCAATCAGCCCCAGCATTTT.

The table lists this clonotype with a few counts. The chain combines TRBV10-3 with TRBJ2-2, with D hard to call. Per germline, CDR1 ENHRY and CDR2 SYGVKD. The CDR3 totals 13 residues. Trimming removed 0 bases from V and 6 bases from J, with 5 bases in between. The DNA of the CDR3 is TGTGCCATCAGTGAGTCGAGATCCGGGGAGCTGTTTTTT. Protein sequence: CAISESRSGELFF.

The chain is built from TRBV5-4 and TRBJ1-2, with D uncertain. V was clipped by 9 bases and J by 2 bases, with 8 bases between them. CDR3 length equals 11 residues. Germline CDR1 and CDR2: SGHNT and YYREEE (reference sequence). The CDR3 region is CATGENYGYTF. The CDR3 coding sequence is TGTGCCACGGGTGAGAACTATGGCTACACCTTC.

This clonotype was found once. The V call is TRBV27, the J call TRBJ1-2; 8 bases align to TRBD1. V was clipped by 5 bases and J by 5 bases; unmatched bases: 10. CDR3 size: 15 residues. The germline gives CDR1 MNHEY, CDR2 SMNVEV (reference sequence). CDR3 protein: CASSIPGQGAYGYTF. The CDR3 DNA is TGTGCCAGCAGTATTCCTGGACAGGGCGCTTATGGCTACACCTTC.

This clonotype was detected a few times. This chain connects TRBV3-1 to TRBJ2-1; D perhaps matches TRBD1 (7 bases). Trimming removed 2 bases from V and 7 bases from J, with 15 bases in between. The CDR3 spans 15 residues. Germline CDR1 reads LGHDT; CDR2 reads YNNKEL (reference sequence). DNA for the CDR3: TGTGCCAGCAGCCAAAGGCTATCAGGGGGGAATGAGCAGTTCTTC. This gives the protein CASSQRLSGGNEQFF.